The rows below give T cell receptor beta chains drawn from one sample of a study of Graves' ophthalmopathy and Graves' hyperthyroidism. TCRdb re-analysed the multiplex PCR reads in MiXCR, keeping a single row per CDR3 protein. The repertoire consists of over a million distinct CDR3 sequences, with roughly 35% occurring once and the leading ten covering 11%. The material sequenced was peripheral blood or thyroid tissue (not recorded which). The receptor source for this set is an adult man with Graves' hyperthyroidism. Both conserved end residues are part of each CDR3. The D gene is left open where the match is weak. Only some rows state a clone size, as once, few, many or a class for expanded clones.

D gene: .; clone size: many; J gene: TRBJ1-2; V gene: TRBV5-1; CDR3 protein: CASSLGGDQGYTF; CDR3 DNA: TGCGCCAGCAGCTTGGGAGGGGATCAAGGCTACACCTTC
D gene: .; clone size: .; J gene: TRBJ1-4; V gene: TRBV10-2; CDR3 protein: CASSESVAGTNEKLFF; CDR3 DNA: TGCGCCAGCAGTGAGTCGGTGGCAGGGACTAATGAAAAACTGTTTTTT
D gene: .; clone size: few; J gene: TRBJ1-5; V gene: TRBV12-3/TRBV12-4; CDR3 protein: CASSLGGGRGAQPQHF; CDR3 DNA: TGTGCCAGCAGTTTGGGAGGGGGACGGGGGGCTCAGCCCCAGCATTTT
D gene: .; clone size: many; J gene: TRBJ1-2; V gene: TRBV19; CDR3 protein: CATGEQVGYTF; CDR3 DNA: TGTGCCACCGGGGAACAAGTTGGCTACACCTTC
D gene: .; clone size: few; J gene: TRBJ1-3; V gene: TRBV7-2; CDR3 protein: CASSAHATIYF; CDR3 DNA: TGTGCCAGCAGCGCACATGCCACCATATATTTT
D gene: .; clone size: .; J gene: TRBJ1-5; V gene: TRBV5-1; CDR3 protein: CASSLNQYSNQPQHF; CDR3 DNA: TGCGCCAGCAGCTTGAACCAGTATAGCAATCAGCCCCAGCATTTT
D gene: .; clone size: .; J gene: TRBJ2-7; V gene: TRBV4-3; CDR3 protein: CASSLEYGGYEQYF; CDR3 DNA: TGCGCCAGCAGCCTAGAGTACGGGGGCTACGAGCAGTACTTC
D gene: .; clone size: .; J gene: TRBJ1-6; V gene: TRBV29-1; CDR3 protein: CSASGGAGSPLHF; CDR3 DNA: TGCAGCGCTTCGGGGGGGGCCGGTTCACCCCTCCACTTT
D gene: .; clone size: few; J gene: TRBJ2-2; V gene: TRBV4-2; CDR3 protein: CASSQDLLGGELFF; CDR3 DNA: TGTGCCAGCAGCCAAGATCTTCTGGGCGGGGAGCTGTTTTTT
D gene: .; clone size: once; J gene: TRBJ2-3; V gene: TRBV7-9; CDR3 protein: CATAIGGLSTDTQYF; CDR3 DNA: TGTGCCACAGCGATAGGCGGACTCAGCACAGATACGCAGTATTTT
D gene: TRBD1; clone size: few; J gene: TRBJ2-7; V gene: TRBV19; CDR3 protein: CASNPGTGASYEQYF; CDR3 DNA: TGTGCCAGTAATCCCGGGACAGGGGCGTCCTACGAGCAGTACTTC
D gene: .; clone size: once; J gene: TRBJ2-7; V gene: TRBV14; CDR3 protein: CASSHQTSYGQYF; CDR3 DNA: TGTGCCAGCAGCCACCAGACCTCCTACGGGCAGTACTTC
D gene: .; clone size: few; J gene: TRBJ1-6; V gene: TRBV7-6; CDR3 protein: CARSLAVGGISPLHF; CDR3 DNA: TGTGCCCGCAGCTTAGCGGTGGGGGGTATCTCACCCCTCCACTTT
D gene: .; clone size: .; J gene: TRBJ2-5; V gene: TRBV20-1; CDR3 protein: CSTRDPSGKETQYF; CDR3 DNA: TGCAGTACTAGAGATCCAAGCGGCAAAGAGACCCAGTACTTC
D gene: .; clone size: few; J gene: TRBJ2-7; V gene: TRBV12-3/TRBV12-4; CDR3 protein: CASSPWQGYEQYF; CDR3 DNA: TGTGCCAGCAGTCCGTGGCAGGGCTACGAGCAGTACTTC
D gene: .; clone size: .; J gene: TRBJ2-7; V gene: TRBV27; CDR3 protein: CASRRTDYEQYF; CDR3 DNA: TGTGCCAGCAGAAGGACCGATTACGAGCAGTACTTC
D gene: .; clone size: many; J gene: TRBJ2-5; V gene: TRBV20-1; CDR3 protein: CSARAGDERETQYF; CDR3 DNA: TGCAGTGCTAGAGCGGGAGACGAGAGGGAGACCCAGTACTTC
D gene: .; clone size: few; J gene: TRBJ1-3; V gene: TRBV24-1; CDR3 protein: CATSDFGECRYTIYF; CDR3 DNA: TGTGCCACCAGTGATTTCGGGGAATGTCGATACACCATATATTTT
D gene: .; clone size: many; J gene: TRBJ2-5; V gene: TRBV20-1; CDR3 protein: CSARDWGIETQYF; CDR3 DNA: TGCAGTGCTAGAGATTGGGGGATAGAGACCCAGTACTTC
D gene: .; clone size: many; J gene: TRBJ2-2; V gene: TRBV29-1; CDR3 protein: CSVRRDTGELFF; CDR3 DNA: TGCAGCGTTCGCCGGGACACCGGGGAGCTGTTTTTT
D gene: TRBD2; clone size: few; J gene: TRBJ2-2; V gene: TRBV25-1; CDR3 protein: CASSELSGAYYNTGELFF; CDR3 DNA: TGTGCCAGCAGTGAATTGAGCGGGGCTTACTATAACACCGGGGAGCTGTTTTTT
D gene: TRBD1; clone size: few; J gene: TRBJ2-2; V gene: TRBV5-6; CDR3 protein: CASSNRQGLTGELFF; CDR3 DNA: TGTGCCAGCAGCAACCGACAGGGGTTAACCGGGGAGCTGTTTTTT
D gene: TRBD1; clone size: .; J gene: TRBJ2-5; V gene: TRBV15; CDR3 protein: CATSSGQGQGTRAQYF; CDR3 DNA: TGTGCCACCAGCAGCGGACAGGGACAGGGGACTAGGGCCCAGTACTTC
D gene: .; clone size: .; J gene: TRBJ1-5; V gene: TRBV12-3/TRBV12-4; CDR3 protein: CASSSQGLNQPQHF; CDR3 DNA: TGTGCCAGCAGTTCTCAAGGGCTCAATCAGCCCCAGCATTTT
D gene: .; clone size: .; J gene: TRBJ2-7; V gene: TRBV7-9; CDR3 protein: CASSLVATGAYEQYF; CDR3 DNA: TGTGCCAGCAGCTTGGTTGCGACAGGAGCTTACGAGCAGTACTTC
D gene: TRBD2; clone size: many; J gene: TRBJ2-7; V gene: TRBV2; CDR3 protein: CASSDWEGSYEQYF; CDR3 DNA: TGTGCCAGCAGTGATTGGGAGGGGTCGTACGAGCAGTACTTC
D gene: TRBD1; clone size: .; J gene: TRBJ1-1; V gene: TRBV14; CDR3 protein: CASSQRGQGESAEAFF; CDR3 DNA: TGTGCCAGCAGCCAAAGAGGACAGGGCGAATCGGCTGAAGCTTTCTTT
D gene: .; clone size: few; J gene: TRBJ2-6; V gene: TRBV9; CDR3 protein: CASSQYPTGARRGSGANVLTF; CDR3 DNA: TGTGCCAGCAGCCAATATCCGACGGGGGCCCGCAGAGGCTCTGGGGCCAACGTCCTGACTTTC
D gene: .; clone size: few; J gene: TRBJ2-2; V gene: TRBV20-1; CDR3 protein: CSARRGRATGELFF; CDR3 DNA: TGCAGTGCTAGAAGAGGGCGGGCCACCGGGGAGCTGTTTTTT
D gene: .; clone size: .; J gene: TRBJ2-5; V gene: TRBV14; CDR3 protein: CASSQDLGATQYF; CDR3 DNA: TGTGCCAGCAGCCAAGATTTAGGGGCGACCCAGTACTTC
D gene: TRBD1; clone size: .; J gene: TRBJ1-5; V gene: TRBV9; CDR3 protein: CASSGQGLEPQHF; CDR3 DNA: TGTGCCAGCAGCGGACAGGGGTTGGAGCCCCAGCATTTT
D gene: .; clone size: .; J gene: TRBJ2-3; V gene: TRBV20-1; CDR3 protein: CSAPRGWRSTDTQYF; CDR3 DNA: TGCAGTGCGCCCCGAGGGTGGCGGAGCACAGATACGCAGTATTTT
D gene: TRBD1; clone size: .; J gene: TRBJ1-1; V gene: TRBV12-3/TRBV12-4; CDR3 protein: CASTPLRRTGRTEAFF; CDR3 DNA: TGTGCCAGCACCCCCCTACGTAGGACAGGGAGGACTGAAGCTTTCTTT
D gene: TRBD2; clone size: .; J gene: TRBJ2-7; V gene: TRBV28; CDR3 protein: CASSQGLAVHF; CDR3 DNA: TGTGCCAGCAGTCAGGGACTAGCAGTCCACTTC
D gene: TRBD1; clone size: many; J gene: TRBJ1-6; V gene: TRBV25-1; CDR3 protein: CASSELDRELSPLHF; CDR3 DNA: TGTGCCAGCAGTGAGCTAGACAGGGAACTTTCACCCCTCCACTTT
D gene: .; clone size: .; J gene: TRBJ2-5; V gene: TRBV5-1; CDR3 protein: CASSRTERETQYF; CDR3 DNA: TGCGCCAGCAGCCGGACGGAAAGAGAGACCCAGTACTTC
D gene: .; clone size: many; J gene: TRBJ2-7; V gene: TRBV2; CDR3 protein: CASTETGRDEQYF; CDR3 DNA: TGTGCCAGCACTGAAACAGGGAGAGACGAGCAGTACTTC
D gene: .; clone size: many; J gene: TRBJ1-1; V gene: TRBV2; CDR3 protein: CASSVEQGWSKTEAFF; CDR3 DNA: TGTGCCAGCAGTGTCGAGCAGGGTTGGAGTAAAACTGAAGCTTTCTTT
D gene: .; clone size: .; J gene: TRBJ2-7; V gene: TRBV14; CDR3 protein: CASSPSPPSYYEQYF; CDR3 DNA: TGTGCCAGCAGCCCTTCGCCCCCTTCTTATTACGAGCAGTACTTC
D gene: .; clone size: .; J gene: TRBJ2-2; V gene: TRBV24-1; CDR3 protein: CATSVRASGELFF; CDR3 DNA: TGTGCCACCAGTGTAAGAGCTTCCGGGGAGCTGTTTTTT
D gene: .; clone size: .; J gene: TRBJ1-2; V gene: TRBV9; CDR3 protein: CASSAWGQGTSGCTF; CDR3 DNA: .
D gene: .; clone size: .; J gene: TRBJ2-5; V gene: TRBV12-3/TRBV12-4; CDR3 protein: CASSLRGGLSGETQYF; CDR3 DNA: TGTGCCAGCAGTTTACGTGGGGGGCTCTCTGGGGAGACCCAGTACTTC
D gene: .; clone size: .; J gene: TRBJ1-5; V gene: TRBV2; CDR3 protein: CASSEAPGALGQPQHF; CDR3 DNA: TGTGCCAGCAGTGAAGCGCCGGGGGCGTTAGGGCAGCCCCAGCATTTT
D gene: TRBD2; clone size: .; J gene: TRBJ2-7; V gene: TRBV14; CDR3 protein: CASSPGLAAIYEQYF; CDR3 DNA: TGTGCCAGCAGCCCAGGACTAGCGGCGATATACGAGCAGTACTTC
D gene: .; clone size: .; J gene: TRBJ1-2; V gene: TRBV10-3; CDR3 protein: CAISGVGAISYGYTF; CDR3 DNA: TGTGCCATCTCCGGAGTAGGGGCGATTTCCTATGGCTACACCTTC
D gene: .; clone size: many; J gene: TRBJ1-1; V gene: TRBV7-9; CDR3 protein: CASSPAGRPTEAFF; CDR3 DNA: TGTGCCAGCAGCCCGGCAGGCAGGCCCACTGAAGCTTTCTTT
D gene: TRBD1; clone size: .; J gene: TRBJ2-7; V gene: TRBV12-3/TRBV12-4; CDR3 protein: CASSSRQGPLDEQYF; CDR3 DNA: TGTGCCAGCAGTTCCCGACAGGGGCCCTTAGACGAGCAGTACTTC
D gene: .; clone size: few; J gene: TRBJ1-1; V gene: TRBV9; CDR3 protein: CASSVGGQGGTEAFF; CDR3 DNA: TGTGCCAGCAGCGTAGGTGGCCAGGGAGGCACTGAAGCTTTCTTT
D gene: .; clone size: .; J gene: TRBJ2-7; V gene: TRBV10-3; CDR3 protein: CASSLRGGGLYEQYF; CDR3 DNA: TGTGCCAGCTCACTACGGGGTGGGGGCCTCTACGAGCAGTACTTC